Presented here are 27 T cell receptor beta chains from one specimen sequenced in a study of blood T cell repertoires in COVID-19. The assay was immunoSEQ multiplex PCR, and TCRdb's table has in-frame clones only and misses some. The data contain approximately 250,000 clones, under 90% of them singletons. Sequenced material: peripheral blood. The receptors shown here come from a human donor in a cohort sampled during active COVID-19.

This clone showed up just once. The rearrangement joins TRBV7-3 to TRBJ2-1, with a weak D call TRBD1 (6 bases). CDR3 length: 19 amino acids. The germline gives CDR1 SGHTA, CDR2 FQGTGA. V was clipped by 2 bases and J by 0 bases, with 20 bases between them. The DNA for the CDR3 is TGTGCCAGCAGCTTACAGGGGTCCGCTCATTCAAGCTCCTACAATGAGCAGTTCTTC. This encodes CASSLQGSAHSSSYNEQFF.

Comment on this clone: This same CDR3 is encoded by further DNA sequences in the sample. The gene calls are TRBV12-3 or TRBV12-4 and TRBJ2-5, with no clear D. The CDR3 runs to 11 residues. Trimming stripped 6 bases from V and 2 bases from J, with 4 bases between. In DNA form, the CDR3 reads TGTGCCAGCAGCCTTCAAGAGACCCAGTACTTC. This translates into CASSLQETQYF.

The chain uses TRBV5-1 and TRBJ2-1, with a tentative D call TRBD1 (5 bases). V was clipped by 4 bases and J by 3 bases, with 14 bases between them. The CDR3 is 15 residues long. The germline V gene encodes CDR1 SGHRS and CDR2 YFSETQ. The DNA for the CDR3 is TGCGCCAGCAGCCCCGATCCTGACAGCTACAATGAGCAGTTCTTC. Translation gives CASSPDPDSYNEQFF.

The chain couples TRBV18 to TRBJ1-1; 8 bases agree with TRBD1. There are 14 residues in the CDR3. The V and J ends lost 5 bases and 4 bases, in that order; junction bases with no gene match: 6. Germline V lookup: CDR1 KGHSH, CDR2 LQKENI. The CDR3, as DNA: TGTGCCAGCTCAAAGACAGGGGAGCGCACTGAAGCTTTCTTT. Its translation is CASSKTGERTEAFF.

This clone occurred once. The CDR3 region is CASSFTSGMRIGYEQFF. The CDR3 coding sequence is TGCGCCAGCAGCTTCACTAGCGGGATGAGAATTGGCTATGAGCAGTTCTTC. This sequence joins TRBV5-1 and TRBJ2-1, with 10 bases lining up with TRBD2. This CDR3 comprises 17 residues. From germline, CDR1 is SGHRS and CDR2 YFSETQ. After removal of 2 bases from V and 8 bases from J, the junction contained 13 bases not matched to a gene.

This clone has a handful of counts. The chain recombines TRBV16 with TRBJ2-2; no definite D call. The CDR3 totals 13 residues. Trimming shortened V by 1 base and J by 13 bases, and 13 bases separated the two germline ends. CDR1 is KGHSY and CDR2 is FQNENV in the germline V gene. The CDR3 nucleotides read TGTGCCAGCAGCCAATTTGGGCAAGAAAGGCTGTTTTTT. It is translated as CASSQFGQERLFF.

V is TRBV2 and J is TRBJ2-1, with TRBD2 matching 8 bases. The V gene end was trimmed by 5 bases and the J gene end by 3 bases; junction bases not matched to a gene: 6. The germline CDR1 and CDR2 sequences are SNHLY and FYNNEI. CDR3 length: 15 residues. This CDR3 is CASSLAGRLYNEQFF. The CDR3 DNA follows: TGTGCCAGCAGTTTAGCGGGAAGACTCTACAATGAGCAGTTCTTC.

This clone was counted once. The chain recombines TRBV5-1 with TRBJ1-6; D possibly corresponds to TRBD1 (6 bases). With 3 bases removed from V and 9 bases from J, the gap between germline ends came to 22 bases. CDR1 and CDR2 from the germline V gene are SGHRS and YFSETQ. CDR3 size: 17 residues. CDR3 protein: CASSSRGNREGSSPLHF. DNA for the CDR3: TGCGCCAGCAGCTCGAGGGGAAACAGGGAAGGGAGTTCACCCCTCCACTTT.

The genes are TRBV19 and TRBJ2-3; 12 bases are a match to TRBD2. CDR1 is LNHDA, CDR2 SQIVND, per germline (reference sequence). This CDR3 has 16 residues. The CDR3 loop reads CASIHLAGGLTDTQYF. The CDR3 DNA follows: TGTGCTTCTATCCATCTAGCGGGAGGGCTTACAGATACGCAGTATTTT.

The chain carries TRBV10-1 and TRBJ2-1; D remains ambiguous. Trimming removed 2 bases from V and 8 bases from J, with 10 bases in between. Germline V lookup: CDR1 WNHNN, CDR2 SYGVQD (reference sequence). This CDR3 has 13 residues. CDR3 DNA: TGCGCCAGCAGTGAGCAGGTCTCGGATGAGCAGTTCTTC. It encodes CASSEQVSDEQFF.

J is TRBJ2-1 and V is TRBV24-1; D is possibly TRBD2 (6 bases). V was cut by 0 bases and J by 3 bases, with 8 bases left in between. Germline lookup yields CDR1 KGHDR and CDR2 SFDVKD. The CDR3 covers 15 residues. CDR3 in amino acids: CATSDLGRDYNEQFF. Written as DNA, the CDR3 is TGTGCCACCAGTGATTTGGGGCGGGACTACAATGAGCAGTTCTTC.

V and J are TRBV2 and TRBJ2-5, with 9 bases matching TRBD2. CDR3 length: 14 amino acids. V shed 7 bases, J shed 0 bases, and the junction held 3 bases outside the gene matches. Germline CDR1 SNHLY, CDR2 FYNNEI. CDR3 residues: CASKRTSDQETQYF. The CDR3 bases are TGTGCCAGCAAAAGGACTAGCGACCAAGAGACCCAGTACTTC.

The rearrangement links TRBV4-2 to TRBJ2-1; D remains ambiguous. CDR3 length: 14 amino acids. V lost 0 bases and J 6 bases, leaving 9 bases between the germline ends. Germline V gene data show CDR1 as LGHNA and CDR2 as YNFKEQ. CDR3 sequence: CASSQDGRVNEQFF. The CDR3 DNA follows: TGTGCCAGCAGCCAAGATGGGCGTGTCAATGAGCAGTTCTTC.

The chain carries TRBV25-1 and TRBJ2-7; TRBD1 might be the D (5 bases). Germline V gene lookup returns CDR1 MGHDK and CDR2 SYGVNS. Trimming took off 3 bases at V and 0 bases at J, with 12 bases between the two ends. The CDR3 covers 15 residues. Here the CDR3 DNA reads TGTGCCAGCAGTGATCACAGGCCGAGCTCCTACGAGCAGTACTTC. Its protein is CASSDHRPSSYEQYF.

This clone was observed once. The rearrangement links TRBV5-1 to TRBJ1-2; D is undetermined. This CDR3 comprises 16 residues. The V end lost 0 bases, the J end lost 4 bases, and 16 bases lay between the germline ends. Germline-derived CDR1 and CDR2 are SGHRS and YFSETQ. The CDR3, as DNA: TGCGCCAGCAGCTTGGATACGGGTTTAATGGGCTATGGCTACACCTTC. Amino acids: CASSLDTGLMGYGYTF.

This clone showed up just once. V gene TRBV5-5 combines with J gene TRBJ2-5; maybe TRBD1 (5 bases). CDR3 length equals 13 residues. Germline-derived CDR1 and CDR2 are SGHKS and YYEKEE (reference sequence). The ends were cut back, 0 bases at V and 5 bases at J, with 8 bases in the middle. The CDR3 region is CASSLAGWETQYF. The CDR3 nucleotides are TGTGCCAGCAGCTTGGCAGGGTGGGAGACCCAGTACTTC.

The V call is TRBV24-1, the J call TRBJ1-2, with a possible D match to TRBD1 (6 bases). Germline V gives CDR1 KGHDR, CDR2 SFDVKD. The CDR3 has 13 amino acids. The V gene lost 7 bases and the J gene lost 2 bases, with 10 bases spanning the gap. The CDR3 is CATREGGNYGYTF. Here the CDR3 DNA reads TGTGCCACCAGGGAGGGGGGGAACTATGGCTACACCTTC.

CDR3 loop: CASSPLEALSYNEQFF. The DNA of the CDR3 is TGTGCCAGCAGCCCACTAGAGGCTCTCTCCTACAATGAGCAGTTCTTC. The chain carries TRBV14 and TRBJ2-1; D is possibly TRBD2 (5 bases). V shed 4 bases and J shed 0 bases, with 13 bases lying between them. This CDR3 contains 16 residues. The germline CDR1 and CDR2 sequences are SGHDN and FVKESK. Looking up the rest from reference TRBV14 and TRBJ2-1 gives the full variable domain: EAGVTQFPSHSVIEKGQTVTLRCDPISGHDNLYWYRRVMGKEIKFLLHFVKESKQDESGMPNNRFLAERTGGTYSTLKVQPAELEDSGVYFCASSPLEALSYNEQFFGPGTRLTVL.

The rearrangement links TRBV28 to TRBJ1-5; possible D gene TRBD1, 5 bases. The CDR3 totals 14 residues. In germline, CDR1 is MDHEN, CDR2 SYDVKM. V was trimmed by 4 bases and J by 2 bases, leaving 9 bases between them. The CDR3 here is CASSSGVGNQPQHF. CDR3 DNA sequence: TGTGCCAGCAGTTCGGGGGTTGGCAATCAGCCCCAGCATTTT. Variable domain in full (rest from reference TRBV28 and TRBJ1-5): DVKVTQSSRYLVKRTGEKVFLECVQDMDHENMFWYRQDPGLGLRLIYFSYDVKMKEKGDIPEGYSVSREKKERFSLILESASTNQTSMYLCASSSGVGNQPQHFGDGTRLSIL.

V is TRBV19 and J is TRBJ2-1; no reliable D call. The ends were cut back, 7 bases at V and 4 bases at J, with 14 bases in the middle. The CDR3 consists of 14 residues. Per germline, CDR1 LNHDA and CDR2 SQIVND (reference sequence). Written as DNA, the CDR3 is TGTGCCAGTACCGCTTTGCCTAGTTACAATGAGCAGTTCTTC. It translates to CASTALPSYNEQFF. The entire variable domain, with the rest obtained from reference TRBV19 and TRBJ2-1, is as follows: DGGITQSPKYLFRKEGQNVTLSCEQNLNHDAMYWYRQDPGQGLRLIYYSQIVNDFQKGDIAEGYSVSREKKESFPLTVTSAQKNPTAFYLCASTALPSYNEQFFGPGTRLTVL.

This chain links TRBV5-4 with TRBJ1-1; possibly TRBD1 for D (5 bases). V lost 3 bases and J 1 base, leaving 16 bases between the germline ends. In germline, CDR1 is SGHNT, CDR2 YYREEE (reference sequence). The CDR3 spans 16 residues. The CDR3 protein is CASSWPGGGPNTEAFF. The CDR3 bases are TGTGCCAGCAGCTGGCCCGGGGGAGGCCCGAACACTGAAGCTTTCTTT.

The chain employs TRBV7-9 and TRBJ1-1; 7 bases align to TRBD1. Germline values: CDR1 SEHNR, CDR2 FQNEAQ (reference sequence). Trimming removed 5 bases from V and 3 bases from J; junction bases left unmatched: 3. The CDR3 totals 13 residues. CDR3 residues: CASSTDRDTEAFF. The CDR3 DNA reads TGTGCCAGCAGCACTGACAGGGACACTGAAGCTTTCTTT.

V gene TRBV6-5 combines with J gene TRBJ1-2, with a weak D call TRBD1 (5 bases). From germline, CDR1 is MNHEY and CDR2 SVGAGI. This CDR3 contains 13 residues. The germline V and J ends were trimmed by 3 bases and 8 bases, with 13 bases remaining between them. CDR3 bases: TGTGCCAGCAGTTATGGCGCAGGGCGCGGCTACACCTTC. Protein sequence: CASSYGAGRGYTF.

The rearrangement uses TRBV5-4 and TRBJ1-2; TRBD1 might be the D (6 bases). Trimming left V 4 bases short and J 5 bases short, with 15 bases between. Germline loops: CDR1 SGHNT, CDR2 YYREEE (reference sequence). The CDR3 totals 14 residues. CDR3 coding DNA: TGTGCCAGCAGCCTGGACAGAAAGGGGTATGGCTACACCTTC. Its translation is CASSLDRKGYGYTF.

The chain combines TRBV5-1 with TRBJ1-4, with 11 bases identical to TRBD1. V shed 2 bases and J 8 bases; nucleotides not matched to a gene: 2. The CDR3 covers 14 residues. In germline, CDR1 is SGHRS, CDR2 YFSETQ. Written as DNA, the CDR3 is TGCGCCAGCAGCTTCGGGACAGGGGGGGAAAAACTGTTTTTT. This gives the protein CASSFGTGGEKLFF. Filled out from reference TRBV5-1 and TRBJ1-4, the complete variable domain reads KAGVTQTPRYLIKTRGQQVTLSCSPISGHRSVSWYQQTPGQGLQFLFEYFSETQRNKGNFPGRFSGRQFSNSRSEMNVSTLELGDSALYLCASSFGTGGEKLFFGSGTQLSVL.

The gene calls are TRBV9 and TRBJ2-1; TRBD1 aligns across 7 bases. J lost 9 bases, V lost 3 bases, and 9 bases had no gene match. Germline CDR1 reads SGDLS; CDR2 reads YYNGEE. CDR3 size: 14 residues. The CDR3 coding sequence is TGTGCCAGCAGCGGGGACAGCCGTTTAAGTGAGCAGTTCTTC. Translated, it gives CASSGDSRLSEQFF.

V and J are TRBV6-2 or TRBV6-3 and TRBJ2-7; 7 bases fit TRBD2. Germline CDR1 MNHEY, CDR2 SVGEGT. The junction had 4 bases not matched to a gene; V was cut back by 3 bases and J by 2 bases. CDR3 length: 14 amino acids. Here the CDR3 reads CASSYGGVAYEQYF. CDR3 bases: TGTGCCAGCAGTTATGGGGGGGTGGCCTACGAGCAGTACTTC.